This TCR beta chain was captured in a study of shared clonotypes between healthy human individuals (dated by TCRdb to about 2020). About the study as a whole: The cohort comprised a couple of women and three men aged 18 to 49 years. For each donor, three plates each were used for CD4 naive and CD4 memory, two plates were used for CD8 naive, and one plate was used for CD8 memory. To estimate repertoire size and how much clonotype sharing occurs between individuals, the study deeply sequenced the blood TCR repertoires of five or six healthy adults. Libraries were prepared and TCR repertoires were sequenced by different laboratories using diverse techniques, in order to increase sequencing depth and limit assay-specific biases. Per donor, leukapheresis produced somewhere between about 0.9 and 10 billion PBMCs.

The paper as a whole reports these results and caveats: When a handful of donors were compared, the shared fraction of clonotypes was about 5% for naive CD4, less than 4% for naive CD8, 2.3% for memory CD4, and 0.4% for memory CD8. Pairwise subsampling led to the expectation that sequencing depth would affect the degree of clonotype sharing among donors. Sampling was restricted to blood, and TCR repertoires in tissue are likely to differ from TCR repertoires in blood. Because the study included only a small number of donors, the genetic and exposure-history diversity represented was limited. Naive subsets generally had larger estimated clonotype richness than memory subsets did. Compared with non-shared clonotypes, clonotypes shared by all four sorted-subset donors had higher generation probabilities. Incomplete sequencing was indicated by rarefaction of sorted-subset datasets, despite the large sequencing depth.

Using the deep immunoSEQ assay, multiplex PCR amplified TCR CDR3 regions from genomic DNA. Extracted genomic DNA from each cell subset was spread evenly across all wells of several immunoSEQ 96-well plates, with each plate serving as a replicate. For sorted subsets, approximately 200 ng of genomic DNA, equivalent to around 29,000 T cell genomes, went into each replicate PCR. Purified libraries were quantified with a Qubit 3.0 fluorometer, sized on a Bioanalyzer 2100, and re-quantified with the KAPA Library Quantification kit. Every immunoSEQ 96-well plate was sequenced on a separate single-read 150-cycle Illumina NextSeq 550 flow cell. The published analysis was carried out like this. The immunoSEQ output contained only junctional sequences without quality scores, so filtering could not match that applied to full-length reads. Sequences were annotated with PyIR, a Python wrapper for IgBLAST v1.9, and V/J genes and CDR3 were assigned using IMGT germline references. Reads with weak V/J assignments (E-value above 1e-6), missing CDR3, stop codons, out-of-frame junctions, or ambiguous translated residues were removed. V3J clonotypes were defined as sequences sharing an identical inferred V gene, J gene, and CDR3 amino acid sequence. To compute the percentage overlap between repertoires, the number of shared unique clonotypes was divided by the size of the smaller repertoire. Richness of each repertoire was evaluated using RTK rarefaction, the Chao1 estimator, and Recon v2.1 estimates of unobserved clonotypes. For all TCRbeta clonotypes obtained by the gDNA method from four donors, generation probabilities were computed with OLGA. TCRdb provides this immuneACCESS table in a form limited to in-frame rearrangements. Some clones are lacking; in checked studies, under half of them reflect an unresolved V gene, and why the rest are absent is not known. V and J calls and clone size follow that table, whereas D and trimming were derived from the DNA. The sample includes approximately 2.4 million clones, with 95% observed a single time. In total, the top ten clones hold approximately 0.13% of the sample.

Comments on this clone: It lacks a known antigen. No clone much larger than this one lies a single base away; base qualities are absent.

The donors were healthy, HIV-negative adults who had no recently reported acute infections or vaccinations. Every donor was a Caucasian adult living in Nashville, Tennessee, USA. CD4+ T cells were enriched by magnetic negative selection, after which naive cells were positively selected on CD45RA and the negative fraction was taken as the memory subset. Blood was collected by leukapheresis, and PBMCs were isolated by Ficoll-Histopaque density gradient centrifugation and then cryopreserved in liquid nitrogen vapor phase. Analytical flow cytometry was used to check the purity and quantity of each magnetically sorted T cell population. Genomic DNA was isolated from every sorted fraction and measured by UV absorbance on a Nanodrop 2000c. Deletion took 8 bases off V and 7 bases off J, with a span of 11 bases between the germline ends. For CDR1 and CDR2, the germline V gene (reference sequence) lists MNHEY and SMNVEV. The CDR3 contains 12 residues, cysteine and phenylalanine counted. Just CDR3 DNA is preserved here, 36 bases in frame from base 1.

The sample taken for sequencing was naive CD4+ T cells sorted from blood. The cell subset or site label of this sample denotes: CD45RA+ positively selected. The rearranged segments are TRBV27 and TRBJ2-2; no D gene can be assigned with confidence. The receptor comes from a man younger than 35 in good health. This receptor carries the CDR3 CASHTAGGELFF. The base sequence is TGTGCCAGCCACACGGCCGGCGGGGAGCTGTTTTTT.